This is a list of T cell receptor beta chains from one sample in a study of blood T cell repertoires in COVID-19. Profiled with immunoSEQ multiplex PCR; TCRdb holds only in-frame clones, not every one. There are approximately 400,000 clones in the sample; roughly four fifths occur only once, and about 5% lies in the top ten. Sequencing was performed on PBMCs or T cells enriched from blood (not recorded which). These receptors all stem from a woman in her forties or fifties who had recovered from COVID-19. Each CDR3 is given with its conserved first and last residue. The D gene is left open where the match is weak. The size of a clone is reported for some rows only, either as once, few or many, or as a class for expanded clones.

j_call,cdr3_length,d_call,v_call,clone_size,cdr3_nt,cdr3_aa
TRBJ1-1,14,.,TRBV2,.,TGTGCCAGCAGTGAGGGGAGTTGGGAGGGTGAAGCTTTCTTT,CASSEGSWEGEAFF
TRBJ1-6,15,.,TRBV18,.,TGTGCCAGCTCACCGGTCCACCCTAATAATTCACCCCTCCACTTT,CASSPVHPNNSPLHF
TRBJ1-2,15,TRBD1,TRBV19,few,TGTGCCAGTAGGGACCACGGACAGGCCAGCTATGGCTACACCTTC,CASRDHGQASYGYTF
TRBJ1-6,11,.,TRBV30,.,TGTGCCTGGAACCTAAATTCACCCCTCCACTTT,CAWNLNSPLHF
TRBJ2-2,16,TRBD2,TRBV5-1,once,TGCGCCAGCACCGTTAGCGGGGGGGAGAACACCGGGGAGCTGTTTTTT,CASTVSGGENTGELFF
TRBJ1-1,15,TRBD1,TRBV7-6,.,TGTGCCAGCAGCCCTTCGACAGGGGACGCCACTGAAGCTTTCTTT,CASSPSTGDATEAFF
TRBJ2-7,11,.,TRBV6-5,.,TGTGCCAGCTTTCAGTGCAACGAGCAGTACTTC,CASFQCNEQYF
TRBJ1-2,13,.,TRBV4-1,.,TGCGCCAGCAGCCAAGATTTCAGGGGAGGCTACACCTTC,CASSQDFRGGYTF
TRBJ1-2,13,TRBD1,TRBV6-2/TRBV6-3,.,TGTGCCAGCAGTCCACAGGGGGACTATGGCTACACCTTC,CASSPQGDYGYTF
TRBJ2-5,15,TRBD2,TRBV5-4,.,TGTGCCAGCAGCTTGACTAGCGGGAGGGCGGAGACCCAGTACTTC,CASSLTSGRAETQYF
TRBJ1-1,15,.,TRBV30,.,TGTGCCTGGAGTTTAACGGGGGGCGGGCACACTGAAGCTTTCTTT,CAWSLTGGGHTEAFF
TRBJ1-5,15,.,TRBV27,few,TGTGCCAGCAGTGCCGTAGTCGGGGTCAATCAGCCCCAGCATTTT,CASSAVVGVNQPQHF
TRBJ2-5,13,.,TRBV7-2,.,TGTGCCAGCAGCCCGGGGATCCGTGAGACCCAGTACTTC,CASSPGIRETQYF
TRBJ1-2,13,TRBD1,TRBV3-1/TRBV3-2,.,TGTGCCAGCAGCCCAGGGGGAACCTATGGCTACACCTTC,CASSPGGTYGYTF
TRBJ1-1,15,TRBD1,TRBV5-1,many,TGCGCCAGCAGCTTGGCTACAGGGGAGAACACTGAAGCTTTCTTT,CASSLATGENTEAFF
TRBJ2-2,15,.,TRBV3-1/TRBV3-2,.,TGTGCCAGCAGCCAGGGAAACGGACAGCCCGGGGAGCTGTTTTTT,CASSQGNGQPGELFF
TRBJ1-4,15,TRBD1,TRBV7-6,.,TGTGCCAGCAGCGCACAGACAGGGGGCATTGAAAAACTGTTTTTT,CASSAQTGGIEKLFF
TRBJ1-5,12,.,TRBV7-2,.,TGTGCCAGCCGAGAGAGCAATCAGCCCCAGCATTTT,CASRESNQPQHF
TRBJ2-2,15,.,TRBV11-2,.,TGTGCCAGCAGCTTGGGGCAGTTTAACACCGGGGAGCTGTTTTTT,CASSLGQFNTGELFF
TRBJ1-4,13,.,TRBV2,.,TGTGCCAGCCGGCAGGGGTTCGGCGAAAAACTGTTTTTT,CASRQGFGEKLFF
TRBJ1-1,14,TRBD1,TRBV6-5,.,TGTGCCAGCAGTTACTCAACAGGGGACACTGAAGCTTTCTTT,CASSYSTGDTEAFF
TRBJ2-5,15,.,TRBV4-3,.,TGCGCCAGCAGCCAAGGTCGACTGCTGGAGGAGACCCAGTACTTC,CASSQGRLLEETQYF
TRBJ1-1,17,TRBD1,TRBV19,.,TGTGCCAGTAGTATAGGCGGCAGGGGGCGGCCGAACACTGAAGCTTTCTTT,CASSIGGRGRPNTEAFF
TRBJ1-1,13,.,TRBV29-1,.,TGCAGCGTTGTCGTGCAGGCCGACACTGAAGCTTTCTTT,CSVVVQADTEAFF
TRBJ1-6,16,.,TRBV7-6,.,TGTGCCAGCAGCTTAGGTGCTGGGACAACGAATTCACCCCTCCACTTT,CASSLGAGTTNSPLHF
TRBJ2-3,14,.,TRBV7-3,.,TGTGCCAGCAGCTTAGGGCTGGGCAAAGATACGCAGTATTTT,CASSLGLGKDTQYF
TRBJ2-7,12,.,TRBV29-1,.,TGCAGCGTTGGAGTTGGGACTGTAGAGCAGTACTTC,CSVGVGTVEQYF
TRBJ1-4,14,TRBD1,TRBV4-3,.,TGCGCCAGCAGCCGTCAGGGGGCGTCCGAAAAACTGTTTTTT,CASSRQGASEKLFF
TRBJ2-7,13,.,TRBV5-4,few,TGTGCCAGCAGCGCAACAGAGACCTACGAGCAGTACTTC,CASSATETYEQYF